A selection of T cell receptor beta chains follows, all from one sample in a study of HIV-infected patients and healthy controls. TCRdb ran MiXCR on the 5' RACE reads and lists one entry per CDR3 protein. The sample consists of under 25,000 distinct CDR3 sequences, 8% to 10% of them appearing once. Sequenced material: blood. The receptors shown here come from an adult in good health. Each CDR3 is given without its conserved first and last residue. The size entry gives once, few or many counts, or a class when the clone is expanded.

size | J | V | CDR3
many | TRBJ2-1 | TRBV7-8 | ASSLYASGRAGEQF
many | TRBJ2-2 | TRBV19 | ASSPTGGRTGELF
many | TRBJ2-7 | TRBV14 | ASTLTGFGYEQY
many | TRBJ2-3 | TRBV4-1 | ASRKGETDTQY
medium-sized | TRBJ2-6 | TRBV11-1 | ASSLGAVGANVLT
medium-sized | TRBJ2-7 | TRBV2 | AWEGGSSYEQY
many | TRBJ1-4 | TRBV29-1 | SVGGGGQSGKLF
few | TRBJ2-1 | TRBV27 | ATRPGGGAGNEQF
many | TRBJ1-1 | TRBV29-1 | SVRGGQANTEAF
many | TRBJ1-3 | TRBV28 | ASSQGQLNTIY
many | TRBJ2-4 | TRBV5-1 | ASSLSSGENIQY
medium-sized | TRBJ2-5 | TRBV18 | ASSSGTQETQY
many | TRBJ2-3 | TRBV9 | ASSVGAGALDTQY
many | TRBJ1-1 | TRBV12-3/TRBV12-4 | AISDRGNTEAF
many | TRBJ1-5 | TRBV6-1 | ASSGTDRGPLSQPQH
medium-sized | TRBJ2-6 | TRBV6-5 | ASSYSGGSGANVLT
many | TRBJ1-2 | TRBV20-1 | SASARGVYGYT
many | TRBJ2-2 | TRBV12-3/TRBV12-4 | ASSFLAGSAGELF
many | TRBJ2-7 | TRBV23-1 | ASSQRDRGSEQY
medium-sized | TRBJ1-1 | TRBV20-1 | RKDGNTEAF
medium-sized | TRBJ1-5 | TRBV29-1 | SVGDRGNQPQH
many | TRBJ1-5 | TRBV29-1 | SVGHLDSNQPQH
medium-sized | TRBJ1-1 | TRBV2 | ASSRTVNTEAF
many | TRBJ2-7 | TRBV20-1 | SANKVGGSTYEQY
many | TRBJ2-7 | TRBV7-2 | ASSCATGDPPGQNYEQY
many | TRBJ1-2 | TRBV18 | ASSPPNYGYT
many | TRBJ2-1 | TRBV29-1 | SVETRGLAGDEQF
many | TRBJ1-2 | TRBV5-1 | ASSLAQQGYGYT
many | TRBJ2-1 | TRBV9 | ASSSRPLATYEQF